This T cell receptor (beta chain) was identified in a study of tumor and adjacent non-tumor tissue in lung cancer. Study-level information: Patients were aged roughly 30 to 76, about 10 men and 5 women, stage I to III.

Germline-derived CDR1 and CDR2 are MNHEY and SVGAGI. The CDR3 runs to 13 residues. Concerning this clonotype: One end of the junction fails to match germline, which may point to a read error.

No cell sorting was done before RNA was extracted from the tissue. More than 3 cm separated this lung sample from the edge of the tumor. TCRbeta libraries were built with three rounds of nested PCR, modified from ARM-PCR. TCRdb re-analysed the multiplex PCR reads in MiXCR, keeping a single row per CDR3 protein. The sample contains fewer than 75,000 distinct CDR3 sequences, around three quarters of which appear only once. Sequencing used distant non-tumor lung tissue. The clonotype originates from a man aged 55 to 70 with non-small cell lung cancer. The genes are TRBV6-5 and TRBJ1-5; no firm D call. The CDR3 DNA reads TGTGCCAGCAGTTATAGGCTGGATCAGCCCCAGCATTTC. This encodes CASSYRLDQPQHF.